This entry lists 27 T cell receptor beta chains sequenced from one sample in a study of CD8+ T cells in alopecia areata. Sequencing templates came from extracted RNA that was reverse transcribed into cDNA. Using immunoSEQ multiplex PCR, the repertoire was profiled, and TCRdb retains in-frame clones only, with some absent. The sample carries around 100,000 clones, around 44% recorded once. The sample's treatment: oral pan-JAK inhibitor, 5-10 mg twice daily. This specimen was CD8+ T cells sorted from blood, taken at week 24, from a patient treated with tofacitinib. The receptors here all came from a human donor with alopecia areata.

This clone has just a few counts. The chain couples TRBV7-2 to TRBJ2-7; TRBD2 agrees at 11 bases. In germline, CDR1 is SGHTA, CDR2 FQGNSA. With 2 bases clipped from V and 5 bases from J, the junction kept 5 bases outside the gene matches. The CDR3 has 15 amino acids. The CDR3 spells CASSLRASGRNEQYF. The CDR3 DNA follows: TGTGCCAGCAGCTTAAGGGCTAGCGGGAGGAACGAGCAGTACTTC.

The CDR3 DNA sequence: TGTGCCAGCAGTGAAACGTTTTTGAGTAACACTGAAGCTTTCTTT. Its protein is CASSETFLSNTEAFF. The gene calls are TRBV2 and TRBJ1-1; D is ambiguous. The ends were cut back, 2 bases at V and 2 bases at J, with 12 bases in the middle. This CDR3 spans 15 amino acids. Germline V gene sequence: CDR1 SNHLY, CDR2 FYNNEI.

The CDR3 loop is CASSRGGPGEQYF. The CDR3 nucleotides read TGTGCCAGCAGTCGAGGAGGGCCGGGGGAGCAGTACTTC. The chain carries TRBV27 and TRBJ2-7, with D perhaps TRBD2 (6 bases). V was trimmed by 5 bases and J by 7 bases, leaving 15 bases between them. The CDR3 has 13 residues. CDR1 and CDR2 (germline): MNHEY, SMNVEV (reference sequence).

This clone has more than one count but fewer than ten. The chain employs TRBV7-2 and TRBJ2-2, with TRBD2 identical over 7 bases. This CDR3 is built from 16 residues. V trimming: 5 bases; J trimming: 6 bases; junction bases outside the gene matches: 12. In germline, CDR1 is SGHTA, CDR2 FQGNSA. CDR3 bases: TGTGCCAGCAGCCCCTGGGGAGGGCCGGTATCCGGGGAGCTGTTTTTT. Its translation: CASSPWGGPVSGELFF.

Here the CDR3 reads CASSLVASREQYF. The CDR3 coding sequence is TGTGCCAGCAGCTTAGTTGCTTCCCGCGAGCAGTACTTC. This chain connects TRBV7-6 to TRBJ2-7; D remains ambiguous. The germline V and J ends were trimmed by 1 base and 6 bases, with 10 bases remaining between them. In germline, CDR1 is SGHVS, CDR2 FNYEAQ. This CDR3 has 13 residues.

This clone was observed a few times. V gene TRBV15 combines with J gene TRBJ2-1; D possibly corresponds to TRBD2 (5 bases). Germline V CDR1 and CDR2: LNHNV, YYDKDF (reference sequence). Deletions cut 1 base from V and 5 bases from J, with 18 bases between. CDR3 length: 17 residues. The CDR3: CATSRVSPRDQNNEQFF. The CDR3 DNA sequence: TGTGCCACCAGCAGAGTATCCCCCCGGGATCAGAACAATGAGCAGTTCTTC.

V is TRBV29-1 and J is TRBJ1-3, with D possibly TRBD1 on 6 matching bases. V was shortened by 6 bases and J by 2 bases, with 11 bases between the two germline ends. The CDR3 spans 13 residues. Germline V gene data show CDR1 as SQVTM and CDR2 as ANQGSEA. CDR3 residues: CSVTGSAGNTIYF. CDR3 nucleotides: TGCAGCGTGACAGGCAGCGCTGGAAACACCATATATTTT.

The chain is built from TRBV4-1 and TRBJ1-1; 7 bases line up with TRBD1. V lost 1 base, J lost 4 bases, and 9 bases stayed unmatched. Germline V gives CDR1 MGHRA, CDR2 YSYEKL. This CDR3 contains 16 residues. CDR3 DNA: TGCGCCAGCAGCCAAGCGCCCACAGGGGTGTCCACTGAAGCTTTCTTT. Translation: CASSQAPTGVSTEAFF.

This chain joins TRBV9 and TRBJ1-1; D might be TRBD1 (5 bases). The germline gives CDR1 SGDLS, CDR2 YYNGEE. V gave up 0 bases and J gave up 7 bases, with 10 bases separating them. This CDR3 comprises 13 residues. The CDR3 coding sequence is TGTGCCAGCAGCGTAGTTCTAGGGGATGAAGCTTTCTTT. Protein sequence: CASSVVLGDEAFF.

This clone was detected a few times. The chain is built from TRBV29-1 and TRBJ2-7, with 10 positions matching TRBD1. J gave up 1 base and V 7 bases, and 4 bases lay outside the gene matches. Germline CDR1 and CDR2: SQVTM and ANQGSEA. This CDR3 region has 13 residues. CDR3 coding DNA: TGCAGCGCTGGGACAGGGGTGTCCTACGAGCAGTACTTC. Translating it yields CSAGTGVSYEQYF.

The chain links TRBV4-2 to TRBJ2-7; 7 bases fit TRBD2. This CDR3 spans 16 amino acids. The J segment lost 0 bases and the V segment lost 0 bases, leaving 5 bases of the junction unmatched. CDR1 and CDR2 (germline): LGHNA, YNFKEQ. The CDR3 region has the DNA TGTGCCAGCAGCCAAGAGAGGACTAGTAACTCCTACGAGCAGTACTTC. Amino acid sequence: CASSQERTSNSYEQYF.

This clone was counted only a few times. The V gene is TRBV27, the J gene TRBJ2-1, with D unclear. Looked up from germline, CDR1 is MNHEY and CDR2 is SMNVEV (reference sequence). Trimming took off 2 bases at V and 1 base at J, with 9 bases between the two ends. This CDR3 comprises 15 residues. The CDR3, as DNA: TGTGCCAGCAGTTTAAGGGCCAGTTCCTACAATGAGCAGTTCTTC. This encodes CASSLRASSYNEQFF.

The sample holds a few counts of this clone. J is TRBJ2-7 and V is TRBV29-1; 7 bases map to TRBD1. Germline values: CDR1 SQVTM, CDR2 ANQGSEA. This CDR3 comprises 12 residues. J gave up 6 bases and V 6 bases, and 8 bases lay outside the gene matches. The CDR3 loop reads CSVTPGQSEQYF. Written as DNA, the CDR3 is TGCAGCGTAACGCCGGGACAGAGCGAGCAGTACTTC.

The V and J genes are TRBV29-1 and TRBJ2-1; TRBD2 aligns across 8 bases. The V and J ends lost 6 bases and 3 bases, in that order; junction bases with no gene match: 7. The CDR3 runs to 14 residues. Per the germline V gene, CDR1 is SQVTM and CDR2 is ANQGSEA. The CDR3 coding sequence is TGCAGCGTACCAAGACTAGCGAACTACAATGAGCAGTTCTTC. Translation gives CSVPRLANYNEQFF.

On this clone itself: The identical CDR3 is also encoded by other nucleotide sequences in the sample. The chain employs TRBV29-1 and TRBJ2-7; weak D call: TRBD1 (6 bases). The CDR3 covers 11 residues. Germline V gene sequence: CDR1 SQVTM, CDR2 ANQGSEA. Trimming shortened V by 6 bases and J by 6 bases, and 12 bases separated the two germline ends. CDR3 sequence: CSVREGGEQYF. CDR3 bases: TGCAGCGTAAGAGAAGGGGGCGAGCAGTACTTC.

This chain links TRBV7-8 with TRBJ2-1; tentative D call: TRBD2 (5 bases). This CDR3 is 13 amino acids long. Looked up from germline, CDR1 is SGHVS and CDR2 is FQNEAQ. V was clipped by 6 bases and J by 9 bases, with 15 bases between them. The CDR3 bases are TGTGCCAGCAGGTTTCAGGTACGGGGTGAGCAGTTCTTC. This sequence encodes CASRFQVRGEQFF.

The chain has TRBV27 and TRBJ1-1; no firm D call. CDR3 length equals 15 residues. The V and J ends lost 0 bases and 4 bases respectively, with 12 bases between them. Germline CDR1 and CDR2: MNHEY and SMNVEV (reference sequence). CDR3 region: CASSLSEVGITEAFF. The CDR3 DNA sequence: TGTGCCAGCAGTTTATCCGAAGTGGGCATCACTGAAGCTTTCTTT.

DNA for the CDR3: TGCAGTGCTAGACTGACAGGGGAGCAGTACTTC. Protein sequence: CSARLTGEQYF. The chain recombines TRBV20-1 with TRBJ2-7; TRBD1 matches 7 bases. Germline V gene sequence: CDR1 DFQATT, CDR2 SNEGSKA (reference sequence). V lost 2 bases, J lost 7 bases, and 2 bases stayed unmatched. This CDR3 spans 11 amino acids.

This clone came up a few times. V and J are TRBV6-5 and TRBJ2-1; 9 nucleotides align to TRBD1. Germline V gene sequence: CDR1 MNHEY, CDR2 SVGAGI. There are 10 residues in the CDR3. With V trimmed by 6 bases and J by 13 bases, 1 base remained unmatched. In DNA, the CDR3 is TGTGCCAGCAGGGGACAGGGTCAGTTCTTC. It yields the protein CASRGQGQFF.

This chain connects TRBV6-5 to TRBJ2-3; tentative D call: TRBD1 (5 bases). Germline CDR1 is MNHEY and CDR2 is SVGAGI. This CDR3 spans 14 amino acids. The V end was cut by 0 bases, the J end by 4 bases, with 8 bases between. The DNA for the CDR3 is TGTGCCAGCAGTTACTCGGGCAGGGCAGATACGCAGTATTTT. Its protein is CASSYSGRADTQYF.

CDR3 DNA sequence: TGTGCCAGCAGCCAATCGGGTGAGCCCCAGCATTTT. This sequence encodes CASSQSGEPQHF. The chain employs TRBV16 and TRBJ1-5; the D is unclear. V was trimmed by 0 bases and J by 8 bases, leaving 5 bases between them. CDR3 length equals 12 residues. Germline values: CDR1 KGHSY, CDR2 FQNENV. Based on the CDR3 plus reference TRBV16 and TRBJ1-5, the full variable domain is GEEVAQTPKHLVRGEGQKAKLYCAPIKGHSYVFWYQQVLKNEFKFLISFQNENVFDETGMPKERFSAKCLPNSPCSLEIQATKLEDSAVYFCASSQSGEPQHFGDGTRLSIL.

The chain uses TRBV27 and TRBJ2-5, with D uncertain. V was clipped by 6 bases and J by 0 bases, with 11 bases between them. This CDR3 comprises 14 residues. From germline, CDR1 is MNHEY and CDR2 SMNVEV (reference sequence). This CDR3 reads CASSQRGYQETQYF. CDR3 coding DNA: TGTGCCAGCAGCCAGAGAGGTTACCAAGAGACCCAGTACTTC.

The chain carries TRBV29-1 and TRBJ2-7; unclear D gene. The CDR3 is made up of 13 amino acids. V lost 2 bases and J lost 0, with 8 bases in between. CDR1 is SQVTM, CDR2 ANQGSEA, per germline. The CDR3 protein is CSVESSSSYEQYF. The CDR3 DNA reads TGCAGCGTTGAAAGTTCAAGCTCCTACGAGCAGTACTTC.

Comment on this clone: A far larger clone is a single base away, which makes a read error likely. Other DNA sequences of this sample code for an identical CDR3. The V gene is TRBV7-9, the J gene TRBJ2-3, with D possibly TRBD1 on 6 matching bases. V was trimmed by 6 bases and J by 11 bases, leaving 15 bases between them. CDR1 and CDR2 (germline): SEHNR, FQNEAQ (reference sequence). CDR3 length: 12 amino acids. CDR3 nucleotides: TGTGCCAGCAGTCCCAGGGGCGCGGGGCAGTATTTT. It encodes CASSPRGAGQYF.

The rearrangement links TRBV27 to TRBJ2-1; TRBD1 might be the D (6 bases). Trimming removed 3 bases at V and 2 bases at J, with 11 bases between. Germline V lookup: CDR1 MNHEY, CDR2 SMNVEV (reference sequence). The CDR3 has 15 residues. The CDR3 DNA reads as TGTGCCAGCAGTTTGGGACAAAGCCCCTACAATGAGCAGTTCTTC. Translation: CASSLGQSPYNEQFF.

V gene TRBV7-9 combines with J gene TRBJ2-7, with D possibly matching TRBD1 (5 bases). Trimming shortened V by 4 bases and J by 3 bases, and 13 bases separated the two germline ends. This CDR3 has 14 amino acids. The germline CDR1 and CDR2 sequences are SEHNR and FQNEAQ (reference sequence). The CDR3 DNA reads TGTGCCAGCAGCTCAATCGACGGACACTACGAGCAGTACTTC. This encodes CASSSIDGHYEQYF.

This clone has just a few counts. At one boundary the junction diverges from the germline segment, which might be a read error. V is TRBV9 and J is TRBJ2-5, with 7 nucleotides matching TRBD1. The germline CDR1 and CDR2 sequences are SGDLS and YYNGEE. The CDR3 is 12 amino acids. In DNA form, the CDR3 reads TGTGCCAGCAGCGTGTCCCCGGGACAGCTGAACTTC. Encoded protein: CASSVSPGQLNF.